The T cell receptor beta chain described here comes from a study of blood T cell repertoires in COVID-19. Method: immunoSEQ multiplex PCR; TCRdb's copy keeps in-frame clones and lacks some. The sample shows over 300,000 clones, 70% to 90% of them seen only once. The junction had 6 bases not matched to a gene; V was cut back by 4 bases and J by 11 bases. There are 12 residues in the CDR3. The germline V gene encodes CDR1 SEHNR and CDR2 FQNEAQ (reference sequence). The chain uses TRBV7-9 and TRBJ1-1; 8 bases are shared with TRBD1. The source is a woman in her 30s who had recovered from COVID-19. Material: PBMCs or T cells enriched from blood (not recorded which). CDR3 region: CASSSRQGRAFF. The DNA of the CDR3 is TGTGCCAGCAGCTCAAGACAGGGGAGGGCTTTCTTT.